The 27 T cell receptor beta chains below were found in one sample sequenced in a study of T cells in Graves' hyperthyroidism and ophthalmopathy. Amplification targeted TCR beta CDR3 regions from RNA transcripts. The TCR CDR3 was amplified in a first-round RT-PCR using the HTBI primer set. TCRdb re-called the multiplex PCR reads through MiXCR, storing one row per CDR3 protein. Here the sample spans around 560,000 distinct CDR3 sequences, 16% being singletons. Material: blood. Receptors were obtained from a woman aged 18-29 years with Graves' hyperthyroidism.

This clonotype was seen a handful of times. The chain employs TRBV28 and TRBJ1-5; the match to TRBD1 covers 12 bases. Losses at the gene ends were 3 bases for V and 2 bases for J; bases not matched to a gene: 8. CDR3 length: 18 residues. Germline V gene data show CDR1 as MDHEN and CDR2 as SYDVKM. The CDR3 reads CASSFGTGGYWGNQPQHF. The DNA for the CDR3 is TGTGCCAGCAGTTTCGGGACAGGGGGCTATTGGGGCAATCAGCCCCAGCATTTT.

The chain employs TRBV5-6 and TRBJ2-1; possibly TRBD1 for D (6 bases). V lost 4 bases, J lost 8 bases, and 16 bases lay in between. Germline V gene sequence: CDR1 SGHDT, CDR2 YYEEEE. This CDR3 comprises 14 residues. The CDR3 loop is CASSLQGPLDEQFF. CDR3 sequence (DNA): TGTGCCAGCAGCCTTCAGGGGCCCCTGGATGAGCAGTTCTTC.

This clonotype was detected many times. This chain links TRBV7-9 with TRBJ2-7; perhaps D is TRBD1 or TRBD2 (5 bases each). Between the trimmed V and J ends, which lost 6 bases and 6 bases, there was a span of 18 bases. Germline V CDR1 and CDR2: SEHNR, FQNEAQ (reference sequence). The CDR3 has 14 amino acids. As DNA, the CDR3 is TGTGCCAGCAGTGTTGCTGGGGGTCAGGTCGAGCAGTACTTC. As protein: CASSVAGGQVEQYF.

V is TRBV3-1 and J is TRBJ2-7; D unclear. Trimming took off 3 bases at V and 5 bases at J, with 20 bases between the two ends. The CDR3 runs to 16 residues. Per the germline V gene, CDR1 is LGHDT and CDR2 is YNNKEL (reference sequence). For the CDR3, the DNA is TGTGCCAGCAGCCACCTCTTTAGGGCCCAAGATAACGAGCAGTACTTC. Encoded protein: CASSHLFRAQDNEQYF.

The sample holds many counts of this clonotype. CDR3 in amino acids: CASQRAQGYNSPLHF. The CDR3 bases are TGTGCCAGCCAACGGGCCCAGGGCTATAATTCACCCCTCCACTTT. The chain joins TRBV7-9 to TRBJ1-6; tentative D call: TRBD1 (5 bases). Germline V gives CDR1 SEHNR, CDR2 FQNEAQ (reference sequence). This CDR3 is built from 15 residues. Trimming took 8 bases from V and 3 from J, leaving 14 bases between them.

This clonotype appeared many times. J is TRBJ2-1 and V is TRBV27; D call uncertain. The CDR3 loop spans 15 amino acids. The germline V and J ends were trimmed by 3 bases and 0 bases, with 9 bases remaining between them. Looked up from germline, CDR1 is MNHEY and CDR2 is SMNVEV (reference sequence). The chain's CDR3 is CASSLPESSYNEQFF. The DNA for the CDR3 is TGTGCCAGCAGTTTGCCGGAGAGCTCCTACAATGAGCAGTTCTTC.

The V call is TRBV2, the J call TRBJ2-3, with TRBD2 matching over 10 bases. Looked up from germline, CDR1 is SNHLY and CDR2 is FYNNEI. The CDR3 is 14 residues long. V was pared by 11 bases and J by 1 base, with 6 bases of the junction left unmatched. The CDR3 is CAGRLAGRTDTQYF. CDR3 nucleotide sequence: TGTGCCGGGAGACTAGCGGGCCGCACAGATACGCAGTATTTT.

This clonotype has a count of ten or more. The gene calls are TRBV18 and TRBJ1-6; D not certain. CDR1 and CDR2 (germline): KGHSH, LQKENI. CDR3 size: 14 residues. The germline V and J ends were trimmed by 3 bases and 2 bases, with 5 bases remaining between them. In DNA form, the CDR3 reads TGTGCCAGCTCACCCGGGGCCTATAATTCACCCCTCCACTTT. Its translation is CASSPGAYNSPLHF.

A few counts support this clonotype. The chain combines TRBV27 with TRBJ2-2; D not resolved. Trimming stripped 8 bases from V and 6 bases from J, with 16 bases between. This CDR3 has 14 residues. Germline V gene lookup returns CDR1 MNHEY and CDR2 SMNVEV (reference sequence). DNA of the CDR3: TGTGCCAGCCCCCTTGGTAGGGCCCCCGGGGAGCTGTTTTTT. Translating gives CASPLGRAPGELFF.

This clonotype was counted a few times. The rearrangement joins TRBV7-8 to TRBJ1-6, with 7 positions matching TRBD1. The junction had 12 bases not matched to a gene; V was cut back by 1 base and J by 6 bases. The germline V gene has CDR1 SGHVS and CDR2 FQNEAQ. This CDR3 has 18 residues. CDR3 coding DNA: TGTGCCAGCAGCTTAGTCGTTGGGCCGGGGACAGCTAATTCACCCCTCCACTTT. This gives the protein CASSLVVGPGTANSPLHF. Together with reference TRBV7-8 and TRBJ1-6, the CDR3 gives the full variable domain: GAGVSQSPRYKVAKRGQDVALRCDPISGHVSLFWYQQALGQGPEFLTYFQNEAQLDKSGLPSDRFFAERPEGSVSTLKIQRTQQEDSAVYLCASSLVVGPGTANSPLHFGNGTRLTVT.

This clonotype showed up many times. The gene calls are TRBV11-2 and TRBJ1-1; D gene ambiguous. The CDR3 runs 16 residues. Germline loops: CDR1 SGHAT, CDR2 FQNNGV. Trimming stripped 5 bases from V and 4 bases from J, with 20 bases between. CDR3 in amino acids: CASSDYGRLSFTEAFF. Here the CDR3 DNA reads TGTGCCAGCAGCGACTACGGACGGTTGAGTTTCACTGAAGCTTTCTTT.

This clonotype was counted at least ten times. The rearrangement links TRBV12-3 or TRBV12-4 to TRBJ2-3; the match to TRBD2 covers 8 bases. This CDR3 has 13 amino acids. Losses at the gene ends were 7 bases for V and 8 bases for J; bases not matched to a gene: 8. The CDR3 bases are TGTGCCAGCAATTTCGGGAGGGAAGCTACGCAGTATTTT. Translating gives CASNFGREATQYF.

The chain uses TRBV20-1 and TRBJ1-6; no definite D call. CDR1 and CDR2 from the germline V gene are DFQATT and SNEGSKA (reference sequence). The CDR3 contains 14 residues. V was clipped by 0 bases and J by 11 bases, with 14 bases between them. CDR3 nucleotide sequence: TGCAGTGCTAGAGAGGTCGGCGAGTGGACACCCCTCCACTTT. This encodes CSAREVGEWTPLHF.

V is TRBV19 and J is TRBJ2-3; D is unclear. Trimming took 6 bases from V and 6 from J, leaving 10 bases between them. Germline assignment: CDR1 LNHDA and CDR2 SQIVND (reference sequence). The CDR3 contains 12 residues. CDR3 in amino acids: CASSGPADTQYF. Written as DNA, the CDR3 is TGTGCCAGTAGCGGCCCCGCTGATACGCAGTATTTT.

J is TRBJ1-2 and V is TRBV6-4, with D hard to call. V was pared by 0 bases and J by 8 bases, with 10 bases between. Germline CDR1 is MRHNA and CDR2 is SNTAGT. The CDR3 runs 13 residues. CDR3 DNA sequence: TGTGCCAGCAGTGACTCACCCCGTGGGGGCTACACCTTC. Translating it yields CASSDSPRGGYTF.

The chain links TRBV6-1 to TRBJ1-2, with a tentative D call TRBD1 (5 bases). The CDR3 is 13 amino acids. The germline gives CDR1 MNHNS, CDR2 SASEGT. Trimming removed 5 bases from V and 7 bases from J, with 14 bases in between. The DNA for the CDR3 is TGTGCCAGCAGTATTCAGGGCTCTGGTGGCTACACCTTC. Translation gives CASSIQGSGGYTF.

The chain employs TRBV28 and TRBJ1-1, with TRBD1 as a possible D gene (6 bases). Germline lookup yields CDR1 MDHEN and CDR2 SYDVKM. Trimming removed 3 bases from V and 4 bases from J, with 15 bases in between. CDR3 length equals 15 residues. The CDR3 bases are TGTGCCAGCAGTTTGCCCAGGGGCGGGAGCACTGAAGCTTTCTTT. Amino acid sequence: CASSLPRGGSTEAFF.

The chain couples TRBV5-1 to TRBJ1-2; perhaps TRBD1 as D (6 bases). This CDR3 region has 13 residues. Trimming cost V 1 base and J 4 bases, with 8 bases left between them. The germline V gene encodes CDR1 SGHRS and CDR2 YFSETQ. The CDR3, as DNA: TGCGCCAGCAGCTTGCGGACAGCCTATGGCTACACCTTC. Protein sequence: CASSLRTAYGYTF.

Points on this clonotype: This may arise from a read error, as a much more abundant clone is one base away. The gene calls are TRBV27 and TRBJ2-7, with a tentative D call TRBD2 (6 bases). The CDR3 runs to 16 residues. CDR1 and CDR2 from the germline V gene are MNHEY and SMNVEV (reference sequence). CDR3 in amino acids: CTSSRSDYASSYEQYF. The CDR3 DNA follows: TGTACCAGCAGTAGATCGGACTACGCGAGCTCCTACGAGCAGTACTTC.

The table lists this clonotype with many counts. V is TRBV7-9 and J is TRBJ1-1; 8 bases line up with TRBD1. The CDR3 consists of 15 residues. In germline, CDR1 is SEHNR, CDR2 FQNEAQ (reference sequence). The J segment lost 1 base and the V segment lost 6 bases, leaving 7 bases of the junction unmatched. This CDR3 reads CASSSGTGKNTEAFF. CDR3 sequence (DNA): TGTGCCAGCAGTTCCGGGACAGGAAAGAACACTGAAGCTTTCTTT.

The chain recombines TRBV6-1 with TRBJ2-3; D ambiguous. The germline V gene encodes CDR1 MNHNS and CDR2 SASEGT. The V and J ends lost 4 bases and 7 bases respectively, with 12 bases between them. The CDR3 has 13 amino acids. CDR3 protein: CASSVRARHTQYF. Written as DNA, the CDR3 is TGTGCCAGCAGTGTCCGGGCCAGACATACGCAGTATTTT.

This clonotype was seen a few times. The J gene is TRBJ2-1, the V gene TRBV29-1; 7 bases agree with TRBD2. Germline trimming cut 2 bases from V and 4 bases from J; bases unmatched to any gene: 17. From germline, CDR1 is SQVTM and CDR2 ANQGSEA. The length of the CDR3 is 18 residues. In nucleotides, the CDR3 is TGCAGCGTTGAAAATCTCGCGGGAGCCGAGGGAGAATACAATGAGCAGTTCTTC. Its protein product is CSVENLAGAEGEYNEQFF.

This clonotype showed up many times. The chain links TRBV27 to TRBJ2-7; D possibly corresponds to TRBD2 (5 bases). The CDR3 has 15 residues. V lost 5 bases and J 0 bases, leaving 14 bases between the germline ends. CDR1 is MNHEY, CDR2 SMNVEV, per germline (reference sequence). The CDR3 loop reads CASSMEAVSSYEQYF. The CDR3 bases are TGTGCCAGCAGTATGGAGGCGGTGAGCTCCTACGAGCAGTACTTC.

V gene TRBV14 combines with J gene TRBJ2-1, with D possibly being TRBD1 (5 bases). Germline V gene sequence: CDR1 SGHDN, CDR2 FVKESK. Trimming took 4 bases from V and 2 from J, leaving 15 bases between them. The CDR3 has 16 residues. Here the CDR3 reads CASSPRLGPPYNEQFF. The CDR3 DNA is TGTGCCAGCAGCCCCCGTTTGGGGCCCCCCTACAATGAGCAGTTCTTC.

The gene calls are TRBV12-3 or TRBV12-4 and TRBJ2-7, with 7 bases lining up with TRBD1. The CDR3 loop spans 13 amino acids. Trimming cost V 3 bases and J 6 bases; bases outside gene matches: 5. CDR3: CASSLGTASEQYF. In DNA, the CDR3 is TGTGCCAGCAGTTTGGGGACAGCCTCCGAGCAGTACTTC.

This clonotype was seen repeatedly, ten times or more. The chain is built from TRBV6-1 and TRBJ1-5; D call uncertain. V lost 6 bases to trimming and J lost 0 bases, with 9 bases between them. In germline, CDR1 is MNHNS, CDR2 SASEGT. The CDR3 has 14 amino acids. The CDR3 DNA is TGTGCCAGCAGGCTGTCGGGTAGCAATCAGCCCCAGCATTTT. Protein: CASRLSGSNQPQHF.

This sequence joins TRBV4-3 and TRBJ2-3; D may correspond to TRBD1 or TRBD2 (5 bases each). Germline V gives CDR1 LGHNA, CDR2 YSLEER. V was shortened by 1 base and J by 3 bases, with 11 bases between the two germline ends. This CDR3 contains 15 residues. Here the CDR3 reads CASSQGWGWTDTQYF. As DNA, the CDR3 is TGCGCCAGCAGCCAAGGATGGGGGTGGACAGATACGCAGTATTTT.